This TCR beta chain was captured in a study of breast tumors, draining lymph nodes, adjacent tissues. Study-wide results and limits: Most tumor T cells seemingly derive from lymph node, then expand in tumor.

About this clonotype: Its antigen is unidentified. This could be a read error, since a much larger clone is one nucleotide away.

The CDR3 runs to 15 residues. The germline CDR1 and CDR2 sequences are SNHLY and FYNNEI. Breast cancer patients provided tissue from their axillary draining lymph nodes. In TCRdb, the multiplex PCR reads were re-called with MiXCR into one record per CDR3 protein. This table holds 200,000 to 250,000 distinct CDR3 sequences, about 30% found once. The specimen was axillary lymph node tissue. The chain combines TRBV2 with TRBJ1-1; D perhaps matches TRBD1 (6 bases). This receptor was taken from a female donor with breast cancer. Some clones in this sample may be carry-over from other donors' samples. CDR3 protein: CASTFNGQLNTGAFF. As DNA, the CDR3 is TGTGCCAGCACTTTTAACGGACAGCTGAACACTGGAGCTTTCTTT.